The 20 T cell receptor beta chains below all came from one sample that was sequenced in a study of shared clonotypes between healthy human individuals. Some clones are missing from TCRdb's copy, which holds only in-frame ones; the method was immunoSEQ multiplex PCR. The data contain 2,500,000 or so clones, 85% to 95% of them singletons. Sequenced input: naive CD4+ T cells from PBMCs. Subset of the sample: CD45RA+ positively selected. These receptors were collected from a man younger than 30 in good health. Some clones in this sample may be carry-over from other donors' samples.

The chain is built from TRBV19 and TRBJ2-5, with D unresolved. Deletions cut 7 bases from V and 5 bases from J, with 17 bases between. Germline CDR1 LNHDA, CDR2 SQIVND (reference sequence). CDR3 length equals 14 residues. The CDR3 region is CASKPRVFHETQYF. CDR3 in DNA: TGTGCCAGTAAGCCAAGAGTGTTTCATGAGACCCAGTACTTC.

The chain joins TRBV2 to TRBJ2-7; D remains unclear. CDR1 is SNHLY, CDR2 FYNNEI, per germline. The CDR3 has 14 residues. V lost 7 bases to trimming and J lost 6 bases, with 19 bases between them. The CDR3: CASTIMVSSLEQYF. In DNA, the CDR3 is TGTGCCAGCACTATAATGGTTTCCTCCCTCGAGCAGTACTTC. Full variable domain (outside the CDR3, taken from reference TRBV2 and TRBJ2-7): EPEVTQTPSHQVTQMGQEVILRCVPISNHLYFYWYRQILGQKVEFLVSFYNNEISEKSEIFDDQFSVERPDGSNFTLKIRSTKLEDSAMYFCASTIMVSSLEQYFGPGTRLTVT.

This CDR3 is CASSYSPAQNTEAFF. The CDR3 DNA is TGTGCCAGCAGTTACTCCCCAGCTCAGAACACTGAAGCTTTCTTT. V and J are TRBV6-5 and TRBJ1-1; D uncertain. This CDR3 comprises 15 residues. Germline V gene lookup returns CDR1 MNHEY and CDR2 SVGAGI. The V gene lost 0 bases and the J gene lost 1 base, with 9 bases spanning the gap.

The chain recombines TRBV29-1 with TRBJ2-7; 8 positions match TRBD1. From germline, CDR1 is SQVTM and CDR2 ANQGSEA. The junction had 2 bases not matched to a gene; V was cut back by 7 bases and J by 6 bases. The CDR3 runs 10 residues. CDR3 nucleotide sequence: TGCAGCGGAGGGACAGGCGAGCAGTACTTC. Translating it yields CSGGTGEQYF.

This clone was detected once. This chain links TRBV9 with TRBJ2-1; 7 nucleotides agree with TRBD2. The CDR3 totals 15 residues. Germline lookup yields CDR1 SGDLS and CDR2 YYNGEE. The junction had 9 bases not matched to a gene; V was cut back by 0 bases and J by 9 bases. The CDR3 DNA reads TGTGCCAGCAGCGTAGTGGGGGGAGGGCGGCTTGAGCAGTTCTTC. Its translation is CASSVVGGGRLEQFF.

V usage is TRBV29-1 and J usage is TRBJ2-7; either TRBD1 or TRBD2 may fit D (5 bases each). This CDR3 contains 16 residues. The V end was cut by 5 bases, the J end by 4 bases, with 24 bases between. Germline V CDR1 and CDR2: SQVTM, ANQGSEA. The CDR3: CSVLDPDGAFMYEQYF. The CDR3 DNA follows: TGCAGCGTTCTTGACCCCGACGGGGCGTTCATGTACGAGCAGTACTTC.

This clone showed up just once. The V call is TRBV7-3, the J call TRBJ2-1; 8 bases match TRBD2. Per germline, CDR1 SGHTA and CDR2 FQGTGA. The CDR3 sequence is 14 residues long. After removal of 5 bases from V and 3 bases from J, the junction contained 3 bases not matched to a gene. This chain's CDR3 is CASSPTSDYNEQFF. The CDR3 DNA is TGTGCCAGCAGCCCGACTAGCGACTACAATGAGCAGTTCTTC.

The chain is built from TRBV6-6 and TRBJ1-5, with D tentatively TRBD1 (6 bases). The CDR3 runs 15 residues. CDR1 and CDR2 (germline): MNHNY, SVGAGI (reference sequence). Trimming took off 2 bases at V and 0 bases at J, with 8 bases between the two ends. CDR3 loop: CASSYPDSSNQPQHF. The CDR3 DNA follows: TGTGCCAGCAGTTACCCGGACAGTAGCAATCAGCCCCAGCATTTT.

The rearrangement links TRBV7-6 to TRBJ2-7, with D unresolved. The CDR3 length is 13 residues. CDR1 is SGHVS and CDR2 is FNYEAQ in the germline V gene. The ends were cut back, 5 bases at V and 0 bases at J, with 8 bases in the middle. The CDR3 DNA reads TGTGCCAGCAGCCCGCGTCCCTCCTACGAGCAGTACTTC. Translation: CASSPRPSYEQYF.

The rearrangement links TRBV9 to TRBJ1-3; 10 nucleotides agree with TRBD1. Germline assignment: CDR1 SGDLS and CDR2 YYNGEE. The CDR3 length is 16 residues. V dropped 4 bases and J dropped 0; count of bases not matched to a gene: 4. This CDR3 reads CASSFGQGGSGNTIYF. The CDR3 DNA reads TGTGCCAGCAGCTTTGGACAGGGGGGCTCTGGAAACACCATATATTTT.

The CDR3 DNA sequence: TGTGCCATCAGTGAGCAACCACCAACTAATGAAAAACTGTTTTTT. Its translation is CAISEQPPTNEKLFF. This chain joins TRBV10-3 and TRBJ1-4; the D is unclear. Deletions cut 2 bases from V and 0 bases from J, with 7 bases between. Germline V gene lookup returns CDR1 ENHRY and CDR2 SYGVKD. The length of the CDR3 is 15 residues.

This CDR3 is CAWIGMVPETQYF. The CDR3 bases are TGTGCCTGGATAGGAATGGTCCCCGAGACCCAGTACTTC. The chain has TRBV30 and TRBJ2-5; D remains unclear. In germline, CDR1 is GTSNPN, CDR2 SVGIG (reference sequence). V was pared by 4 bases and J by 5 bases, with 14 bases between. The CDR3 is made up of 13 amino acids.

The CDR3 loop is CASSLDRMEPQHF. Here the CDR3 DNA reads TGTGCCAGCAGTCTGGATAGAATGGAGCCCCAGCATTTT. The chain employs TRBV28 and TRBJ1-5, with unresolved D. The ends were cut back, 5 bases at V and 8 bases at J, with 13 bases in the middle. This CDR3 comprises 13 residues. CDR1 and CDR2 (germline): MDHEN, SYDVKM.

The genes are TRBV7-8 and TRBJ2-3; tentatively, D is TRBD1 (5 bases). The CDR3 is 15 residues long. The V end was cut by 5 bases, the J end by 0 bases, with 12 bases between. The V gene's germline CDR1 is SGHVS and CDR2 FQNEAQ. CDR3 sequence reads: CASSQGPASTDTQYF. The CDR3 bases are TGTGCCAGCAGCCAGGGTCCCGCCAGCACAGATACGCAGTATTTT.

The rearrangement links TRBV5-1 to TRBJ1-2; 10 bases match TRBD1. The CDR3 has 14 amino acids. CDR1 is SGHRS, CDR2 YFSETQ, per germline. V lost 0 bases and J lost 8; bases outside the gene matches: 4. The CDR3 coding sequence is TGCGCCAGCAGCTTGGTCGGGACAGGGGAGGGCTACACCTTC. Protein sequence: CASSLVGTGEGYTF. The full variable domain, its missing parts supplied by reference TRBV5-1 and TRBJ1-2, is KAGVTQTPRYLIKTRGQQVTLSCSPISGHRSVSWYQQTPGQGLQFLFEYFSETQRNKGNFPGRFSGRQFSNSRSEMNVSTLELGDSALYLCASSLVGTGEGYTFGSGTRLTVV.

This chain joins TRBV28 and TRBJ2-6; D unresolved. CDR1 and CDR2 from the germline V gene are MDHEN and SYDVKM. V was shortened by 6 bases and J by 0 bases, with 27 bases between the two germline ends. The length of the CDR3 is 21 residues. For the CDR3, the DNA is TGTGCCAGCAGCCCACCCCCCGGCAGGCGAGGTCCCCTCTCTGGGGCCAACGTCCTGACTTTC. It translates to CASSPPPGRRGPLSGANVLTF.

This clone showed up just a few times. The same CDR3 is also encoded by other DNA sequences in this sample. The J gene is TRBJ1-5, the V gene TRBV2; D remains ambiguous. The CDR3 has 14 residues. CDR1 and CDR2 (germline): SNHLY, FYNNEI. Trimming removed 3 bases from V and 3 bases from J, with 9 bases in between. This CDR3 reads CASSDVQSNQPQHF. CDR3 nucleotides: TGTGCCAGCAGTGATGTACAGTCCAATCAGCCCCAGCATTTT. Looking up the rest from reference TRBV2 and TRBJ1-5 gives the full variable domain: EPEVTQTPSHQVTQMGQEVILRCVPISNHLYFYWYRQILGQKVEFLVSFYNNEISEKSEIFDDQFSVERPDGSNFTLKIRSTKLEDSAMYFCASSDVQSNQPQHFGDGTRLSIL.

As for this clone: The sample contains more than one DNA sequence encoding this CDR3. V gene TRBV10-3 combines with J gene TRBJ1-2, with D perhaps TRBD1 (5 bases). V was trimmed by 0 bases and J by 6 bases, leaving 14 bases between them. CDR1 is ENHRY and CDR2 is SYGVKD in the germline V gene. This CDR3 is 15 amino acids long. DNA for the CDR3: TGTGCCATCAGTGAGTCATTGGAAGGGGCCCATGGCTACACCTTC. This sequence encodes CAISESLEGAHGYTF.

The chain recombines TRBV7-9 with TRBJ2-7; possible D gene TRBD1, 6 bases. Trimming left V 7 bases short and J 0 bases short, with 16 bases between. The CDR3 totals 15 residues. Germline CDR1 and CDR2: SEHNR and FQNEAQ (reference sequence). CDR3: CASTVEDRSSYEQYF. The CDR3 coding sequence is TGTGCCAGCACCGTTGAGGACAGATCCTCCTACGAGCAGTACTTC. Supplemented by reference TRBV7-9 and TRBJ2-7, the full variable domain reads DTGVSQNPRHKITKRGQNVTFRCDPISEHNRLYWYRQTLGQGPEFLTYFQNEAQLEKSRLLSDRFSAERPKGSFSTLEIQRTEQGDSAMYLCASTVEDRSSYEQYFGPGTRLTVT.

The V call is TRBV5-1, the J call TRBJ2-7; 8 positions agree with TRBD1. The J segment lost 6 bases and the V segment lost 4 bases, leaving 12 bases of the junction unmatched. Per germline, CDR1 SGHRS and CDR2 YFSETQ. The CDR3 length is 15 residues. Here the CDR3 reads CASSRDGDRRSEQYF. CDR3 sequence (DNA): TGCGCCAGCAGCCGGGACGGGGACAGGAGGTCCGAGCAGTACTTC.